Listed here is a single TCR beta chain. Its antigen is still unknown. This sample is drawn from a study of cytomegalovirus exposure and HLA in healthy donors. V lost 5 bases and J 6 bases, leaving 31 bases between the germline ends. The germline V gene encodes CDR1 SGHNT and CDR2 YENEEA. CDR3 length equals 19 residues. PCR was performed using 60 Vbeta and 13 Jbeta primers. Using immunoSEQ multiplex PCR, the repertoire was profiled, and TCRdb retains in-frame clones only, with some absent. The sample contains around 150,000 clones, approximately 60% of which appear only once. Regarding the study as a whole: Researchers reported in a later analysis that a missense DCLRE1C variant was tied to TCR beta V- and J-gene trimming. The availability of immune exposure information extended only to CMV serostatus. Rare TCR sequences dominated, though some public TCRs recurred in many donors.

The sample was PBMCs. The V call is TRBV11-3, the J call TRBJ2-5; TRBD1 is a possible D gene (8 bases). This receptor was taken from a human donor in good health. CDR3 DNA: TGTGCCAGCAGCCCTAAGCGGGGATCCACAGGGGGGGGTTTAAAGACCCAGTACTTC. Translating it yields CASSPKRGSTGGGLKTQYF.